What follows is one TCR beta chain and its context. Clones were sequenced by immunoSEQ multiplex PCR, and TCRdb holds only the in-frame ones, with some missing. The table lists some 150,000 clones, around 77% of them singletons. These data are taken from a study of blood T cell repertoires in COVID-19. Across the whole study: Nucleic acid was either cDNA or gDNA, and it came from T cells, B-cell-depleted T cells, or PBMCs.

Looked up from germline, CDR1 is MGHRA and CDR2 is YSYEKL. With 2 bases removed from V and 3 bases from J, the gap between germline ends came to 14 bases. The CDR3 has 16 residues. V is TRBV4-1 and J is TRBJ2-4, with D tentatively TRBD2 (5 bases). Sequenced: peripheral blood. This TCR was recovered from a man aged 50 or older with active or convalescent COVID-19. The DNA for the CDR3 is TGCGCCAGCAGCCAACCTCTAGCTGGCAACAAAAACATTCAGTACTTC. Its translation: CASSQPLAGNKNIQYF.